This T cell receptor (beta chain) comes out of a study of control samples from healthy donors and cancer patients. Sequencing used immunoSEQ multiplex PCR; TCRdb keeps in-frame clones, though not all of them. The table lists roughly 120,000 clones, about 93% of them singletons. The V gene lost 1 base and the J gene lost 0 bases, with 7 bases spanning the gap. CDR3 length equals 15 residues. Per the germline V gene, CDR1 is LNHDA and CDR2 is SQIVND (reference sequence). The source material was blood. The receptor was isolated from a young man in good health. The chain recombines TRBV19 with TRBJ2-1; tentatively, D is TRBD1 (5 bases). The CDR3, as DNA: TGTGCCAGTAGTATAGGGGGCCTCTCCTACAATGAGCAGTTCTTC. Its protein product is CASSIGGLSYNEQFF.